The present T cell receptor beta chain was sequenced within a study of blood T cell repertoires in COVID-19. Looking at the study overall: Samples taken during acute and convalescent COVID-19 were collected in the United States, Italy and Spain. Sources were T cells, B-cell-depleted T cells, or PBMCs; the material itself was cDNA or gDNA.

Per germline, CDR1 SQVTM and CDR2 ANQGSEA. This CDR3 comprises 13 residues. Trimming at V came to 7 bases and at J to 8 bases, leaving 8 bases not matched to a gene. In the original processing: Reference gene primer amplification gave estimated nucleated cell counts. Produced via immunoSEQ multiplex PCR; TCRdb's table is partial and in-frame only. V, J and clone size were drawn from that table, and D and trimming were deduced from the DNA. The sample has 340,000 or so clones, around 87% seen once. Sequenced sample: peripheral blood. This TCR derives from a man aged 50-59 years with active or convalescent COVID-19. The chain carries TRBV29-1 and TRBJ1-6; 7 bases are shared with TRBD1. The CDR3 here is CSAMDRTDSPLHF. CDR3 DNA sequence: TGCAGCGCCATGGACAGGACGGATTCACCCCTCCACTTT.